These T cell receptor beta chains were read from a single sample in a study of cytomegalovirus exposure and HLA in healthy donors. The assay was immunoSEQ multiplex PCR, and TCRdb's table has in-frame clones only and misses some. The data contain 100,000 or so clones, roughly three quarters of them singletons. Sequences were obtained from PBMCs. The receptors shown here come from a male donor in good health and CMV-seronegative. The CDR3 runs from the conserved cysteine through the conserved F or W. The D gene is left open where the match is weak. Expanded clones get a size class; other rows say once, few or many, or leave the size out.

D gene,V gene,clone size,J gene,CDR3 protein,CDR3 DNA
TRBD2,TRBV5-6,-,TRBJ2-7,CASSFIAGGPGEQYF,TGTGCCAGCAGCTTTATTGCGGGAGGGCCGGGGGAGCAGTACTTC
-,TRBV14,few,TRBJ1-2,CASSQTGLNYGYTF,TGTGCCAGCAGCCAGACAGGATTAAACTATGGCTACACCTTC
TRBD2,TRBV28,-,TRBJ2-7,CASATSGTYEQYF,TGTGCCAGCGCAACTAGCGGCACCTACGAGCAGTACTTC
TRBD1,TRBV2,-,TRBJ2-6,CASNPTGAGANVLTF,TGTGCCAGCAACCCTACAGGGGCTGGGGCCAACGTCCTGACTTTC
TRBD2,TRBV7-2,few,TRBJ2-1,CASSFASGNEQFF,TGTGCCAGCAGCTTTGCTAGCGGGAATGAGCAGTTCTTC
TRBD2,TRBV4-1,-,TRBJ2-7,CASSRGGLAGTYEQYF,TGCGCCAGCAGCCGTGGGGGACTAGCGGGAACCTACGAGCAGTACTTC
TRBD2,TRBV4-3,few,TRBJ2-3,CASSQDYSGSPTDTQYF,TGCGCCAGCAGCCAAGATTATAGCGGGAGTCCGACAGATACGCAGTATTTT
-,TRBV7-2,-,TRBJ2-3,CASSPGSSGAGTQYF,TGTGCCAGCAGCCCGGGCTCCTCAGGGGCAGGCACGCAGTATTTT
-,TRBV7-6,-,TRBJ2-1,CASSLSGDNEQFF,TGTGCCAGCAGCTTATCAGGGGACAATGAGCAGTTCTTC
-,TRBV2,-,TRBJ1-4,CASSRTDATNEKLFF,TGTGCCAGCAGCCGAACAGATGCAACTAATGAAAAACTGTTTTTT
-,TRBV25-1,few,TRBJ1-2,CASRISRHYGYTF,TGTGCCAGCAGAATCAGCAGGCACTATGGCTACACCTTC
-,TRBV10-1,-,TRBJ1-2,CASLWGGEGSDGYTF,TGCGCCAGTTTATGGGGAGGGGAAGGAAGCGATGGCTACACCTTC
-,TRBV7-9,-,TRBJ2-7,CSSSSPTDEQYF,TGTTCCAGCAGCTCCCCTACGGACGAGCAGTACTTC
TRBD2,TRBV7-9,-,TRBJ2-2,CASSTLRGLAGGTGELFF,TGTGCCAGCAGCACCCTAAGAGGACTAGCGGGAGGCACCGGGGAGCTGTTTTTT
-,TRBV5-4,-,TRBJ2-1,CASRAEPDGIVIF,TGTGCCAGCAGGGCGGAACCGGACGGGATTGTGATCTTC
-,TRBV9,once,TRBJ1-1,CASSVDPEVLGTEAFF,TGTGCCAGCAGCGTAGATCCAGAGGTGCTCGGCACTGAAGCTTTCTTT
-,TRBV9,few,TRBJ2-2,CASSAPTGTGELFF,TGTGCCAGCAGCGCACCTACGGGCACCGGGGAGCTGTTTTTT
-,TRBV27,few,TRBJ1-2,CASSLTRSYGYTF,TGTGCCAGCAGTTTAACGCGGTCCTATGGCTACACCTTC
TRBD1,TRBV4-1,-,TRBJ2-2,CASSRENRGHTGELFF,TGCGCCAGCAGCCGAGAAAACAGGGGGCATACCGGGGAGCTGTTTTTT
TRBD2,TRBV7-9,-,TRBJ2-5,CASSLAGEGETQYF,TGTGCCAGCAGCTTAGCGGGGGAGGGGGAGACCCAGTACTTC
-,TRBV4-2,-,TRBJ2-7,CASSQEDSYIQYF,TGTGCCAGCAGCCAAGAAGACAGCTACATCCAGTACTTC
-,TRBV5-6,-,TRBJ1-1,CASSFQAGLSTEAFF,TGTGCCAGCAGCTTTCAAGCGGGTCTGAGCACTGAAGCTTTCTTT
TRBD1,TRBV6-5,-,TRBJ2-7,CASGQGLGEQYF,TGTGCCAGCGGACAGGGATTAGGCGAGCAGTACTTC
-,TRBV18,-,TRBJ2-1,CASSPTPGLQPNEQFF,TGTGCCAGCTCACCCACTCCCGGACTTCAGCCGAATGAGCAGTTCTTC
TRBD1,TRBV30,-,TRBJ1-3,CAWDRGTSGNTIYF,TGTGCCTGGGACAGGGGAACCTCTGGAAACACCATATATTTT
TRBD1,TRBV11-3,-,TRBJ2-2,CASSPRGLNTGELFF,TGTGCCAGCAGCCCCAGGGGGTTGAACACCGGGGAGCTGTTTTTT
TRBD1,TRBV2,-,TRBJ1-2,CASSHPTQGRANYGYTF,TGTGCCAGCAGCCATCCGACACAGGGGAGAGCGAACTATGGCTACACCTTC
-,TRBV11-2,few,TRBJ1-1,CASSLVQGNTEAFF,TGTGCCAGCAGCTTAGTACAGGGGAACACTGAAGCTTTCTTT
-,TRBV19,-,TRBJ1-2,CASSRQVDGYTF,TGTGCCAGTAGTCGACAGGTAGATGGCTACACCTTC
TRBD2,TRBV2,-,TRBJ2-7,CASSPRPTKTSGSYEQYF,TGTGCCAGCAGTCCCCGACCTACAAAGACTAGCGGGAGCTACGAGCAGTACTTC
-,TRBV19,few,TRBJ2-6,CASSIASGAGGANVLTF,TGTGCCAGTAGTATCGCGTCGGGAGCAGGTGGGGCCAACGTCCTGACTTTC
TRBD2,TRBV7-3,-,TRBJ2-3,CASSLAGGKDTQYF,TGTGCCAGCAGCTTGGCGGGAGGTAAAGATACGCAGTATTTT
-,TRBV4-1,-,TRBJ2-5,CASSHESLKLLERSGETQYF,TGCGCCAGCAGCCATGAATCTTTAAAACTACTAGAAAGAAGTGGAGAGACCCAGTACTTC
TRBD2,TRBV5-5,-,TRBJ2-7,CASSVGLAGTYEQYF,TGTGCCAGCAGCGTGGGACTAGCGGGGACCTACGAGCAGTACTTC
-,TRBV5-6,-,TRBJ2-7,CASSLATREQYF,TGTGCCAGCAGCTTGGCCACACGCGAGCAGTACTTC
-,TRBV29-1,-,TRBJ2-3,CSVGGGSGDTQYF,TGCAGCGTTGGGGGAGGATCGGGAGATACGCAGTATTTT
-,TRBV25-1,-,TRBJ1-4,CASSGGGTTAEKLFF,TGTGCCAGCAGCGGGGGGGGGACAACAGCCGAAAAACTGTTTTTT
TRBD2,TRBV28,-,TRBJ2-6,CASSFFSGRGSGANVLTF,TGTGCCAGCAGTTTCTTTAGCGGGAGAGGGTCTGGGGCCAACGTCCTGACTTTC
TRBD1,TRBV5-1,-,TRBJ2-5,CASSLAGTGEETQYF,TGCGCCAGCAGCTTGGCCGGGACAGGAGAAGAGACCCAGTACTTC
TRBD2,TRBV5-4,-,TRBJ2-7,CASSRRGEGAGYEQYF,TGTGCCAGCTCTCGCAGAGGGGAGGGAGCCGGGTACGAGCAGTACTTC
-,TRBV7-9,-,TRBJ2-3,CASSAPRRWILYF,TGTGCCAGCAGCGCCCCCCGCAGGTGGATTCTGTATTTT
TRBD2,TRBV29-1,medium-sized,TRBJ2-1,CSANRGLAGVDEQFF,TGCAGCGCGAACAGGGGACTAGCGGGAGTTGATGAGCAGTTCTTC
-,TRBV2,-,TRBJ1-3,CASSLLSGVISGNTIYF,TGTGCCAGCAGCCTTCTTTCCGGGGTAATCTCTGGAAACACCATATATTTT
TRBD1,TRBV5-1,few,TRBJ2-3,CASRQGQSTDTQYF,TGCGCCAGCAGACAGGGACAGAGCACAGATACGCAGTATTTT
TRBD1,TRBV13,-,TRBJ2-1,CASSSRSISRDRVAYNEQFF,TGTGCCAGCAGCTCCCGGTCGATTAGCCGGGACAGGGTCGCTTACAATGAGCAGTTCTTC
-,TRBV28,-,TRBJ2-7,CASSPPRAAYEQYF,TGTGCCAGCAGCCCCCCGCGGGCGGCCTACGAGCAGTACTTC
-,TRBV21-1,-,TRBJ2-1,CASSPRILSDGVASSYNEQFF,TGTGCCAGCAGCCCCAGAATCCTCAGCGACGGCGTTGCGAGCTCCTACAATGAGCAGTTCTTC
TRBD2,TRBV14,few,TRBJ2-2,CASSLRGGSLTGELFF,TGTGCCAGCAGCTTACGGGGCGGGAGTCTTACCGGGGAGCTGTTTTTT
-,TRBV21-1,-,TRBJ2-1,CASSNGEHDFYNEQFF,TGTGCCAGCAGCAACGGGGAGCATGACTTCTACAATGAGCAGTTCTTC
TRBD2,TRBV19,-,TRBJ2-1,CASSIVKLASGSRDEQFF,TGTGCCAGTAGTATAGTTAAACTGGCTAGCGGGAGTAGGGATGAGCAGTTCTTC
-,TRBV27,-,TRBJ1-1,CASSLWGVGDDTEAFF,TGTGCCAGCAGTTTATGGGGGGTTGGGGACGACACTGAAGCTTTCTTT
TRBD1,TRBV5-1,-,TRBJ1-1,CASSLVGDRATEAFF,TGCGCCAGCAGCTTGGTCGGGGACAGGGCCACTGAAGCTTTCTTT
-,TRBV9,-,TRBJ2-1,CASSVEVGLLQNEQFF,TGTGCCAGCAGCGTAGAAGTGGGGCTCCTTCAGAATGAGCAGTTCTTC
-,TRBV5-4,-,TRBJ2-7,CASSNGQSEQYF,TGTGCCAGCAGTAACGGACAGAGCGAGCAGTACTTC
TRBD2,TRBV6-1,-,TRBJ2-1,CASSVPSGSREQFF,TGTGCCAGCAGTGTTCCTAGCGGGAGTCGTGAGCAGTTCTTC
TRBD1,TRBV19,once,TRBJ1-1,CASSLTGEVTEAFF,TGTGCCAGTAGTCTCACAGGGGAAGTCACTGAAGCTTTCTTT
-,TRBV6-6,-,TRBJ1-2,CASSYSGQTYGYTF,TGTGCCAGCAGTTACTCTGGACAAACCTATGGCTACACCTTC
-,TRBV4-1,few,TRBJ2-2,CASSQAAGPMGELFF,TGTGCCAGCAGCCAAGCCGCGGGACCCATGGGGGAGCTGTTTTTT
-,TRBV7-8,-,TRBJ2-7,CASSLGTAHSEQYF,TGTGCCAGCAGCTTAGGGACAGCCCATTCCGAGCAGTACTTC
-,TRBV11-3,-,TRBJ2-7,CASSLTAGSGEQYF,TGTGCCAGCAGCCTAACGGCGGGCTCTGGCGAGCAGTACTTC